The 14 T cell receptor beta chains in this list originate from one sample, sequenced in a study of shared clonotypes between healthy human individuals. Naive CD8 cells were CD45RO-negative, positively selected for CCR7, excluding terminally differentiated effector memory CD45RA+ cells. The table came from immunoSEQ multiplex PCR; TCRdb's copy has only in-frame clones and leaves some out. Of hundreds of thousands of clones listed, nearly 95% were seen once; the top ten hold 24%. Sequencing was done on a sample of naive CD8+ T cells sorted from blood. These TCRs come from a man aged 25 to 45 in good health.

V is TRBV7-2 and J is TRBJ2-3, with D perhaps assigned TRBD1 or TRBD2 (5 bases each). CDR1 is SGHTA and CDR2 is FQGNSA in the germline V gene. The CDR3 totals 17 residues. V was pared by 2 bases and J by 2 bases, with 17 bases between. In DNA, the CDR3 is TGTGCCAGCAGCTTACGGGGCGGAACTGCGATCACAGATACGCAGTATTTT. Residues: CASSLRGGTAITDTQYF.

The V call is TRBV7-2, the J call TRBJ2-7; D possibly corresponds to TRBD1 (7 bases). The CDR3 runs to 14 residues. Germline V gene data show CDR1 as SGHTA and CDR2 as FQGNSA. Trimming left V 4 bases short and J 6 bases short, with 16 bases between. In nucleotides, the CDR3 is TGTGCCAGCAGCTCAGCAGGGGGGCGCGGCGAGCAGTACTTC. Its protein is CASSSAGGRGEQYF.

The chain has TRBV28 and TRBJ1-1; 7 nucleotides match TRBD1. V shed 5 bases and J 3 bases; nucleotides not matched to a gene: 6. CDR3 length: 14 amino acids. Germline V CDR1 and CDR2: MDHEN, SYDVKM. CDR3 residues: CASSRYRGDTEAFF. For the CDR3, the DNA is TGTGCCAGCAGTAGGTACAGGGGTGACACTGAAGCTTTCTTT.

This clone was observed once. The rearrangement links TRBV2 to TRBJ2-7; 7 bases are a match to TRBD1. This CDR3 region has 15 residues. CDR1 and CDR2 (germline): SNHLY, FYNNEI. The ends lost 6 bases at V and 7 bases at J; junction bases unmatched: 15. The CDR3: CASSTRKGAAWEQYF. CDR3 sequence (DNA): TGTGCCAGCAGCACCAGGAAGGGGGCAGCGTGGGAGCAGTACTTC.

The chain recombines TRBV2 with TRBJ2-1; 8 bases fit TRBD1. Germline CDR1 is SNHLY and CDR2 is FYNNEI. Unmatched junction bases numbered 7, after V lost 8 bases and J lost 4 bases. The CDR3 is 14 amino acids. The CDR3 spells CASWTGTGYNEQFF. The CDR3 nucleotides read TGTGCCAGCTGGACCGGGACAGGTTACAATGAGCAGTTCTTC.

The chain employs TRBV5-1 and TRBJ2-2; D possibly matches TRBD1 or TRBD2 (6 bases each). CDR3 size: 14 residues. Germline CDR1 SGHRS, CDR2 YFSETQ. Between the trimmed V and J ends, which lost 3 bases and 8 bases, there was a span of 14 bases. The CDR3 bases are TGCGCCAGCAGCTACCTCGGGGGCGGAGGGGAGCTGTTTTTT. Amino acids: CASSYLGGGGELFF.

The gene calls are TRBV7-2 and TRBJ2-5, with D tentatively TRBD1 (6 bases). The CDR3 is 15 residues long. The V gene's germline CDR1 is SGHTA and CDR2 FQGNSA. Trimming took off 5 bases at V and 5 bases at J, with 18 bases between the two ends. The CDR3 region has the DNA TGTGCCAGCAGCAGCTCGGTGGGGGCGTATGAGACCCAGTACTTC. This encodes CASSSSVGAYETQYF.

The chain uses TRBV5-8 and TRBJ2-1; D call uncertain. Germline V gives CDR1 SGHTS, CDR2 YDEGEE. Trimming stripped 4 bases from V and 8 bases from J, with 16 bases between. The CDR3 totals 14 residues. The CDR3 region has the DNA TGTGCCAGCAGCCCCCCACCTATTACGGATGAGCAGTTCTTC. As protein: CASSPPPITDEQFF.

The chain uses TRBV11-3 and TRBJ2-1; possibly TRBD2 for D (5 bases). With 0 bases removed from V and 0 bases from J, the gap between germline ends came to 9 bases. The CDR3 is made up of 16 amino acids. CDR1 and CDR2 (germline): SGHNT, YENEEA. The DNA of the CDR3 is TGTGCCAGCAGCTTAGAAGGTGGGAGCTCCTACAATGAGCAGTTCTTC. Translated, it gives CASSLEGGSSYNEQFF.

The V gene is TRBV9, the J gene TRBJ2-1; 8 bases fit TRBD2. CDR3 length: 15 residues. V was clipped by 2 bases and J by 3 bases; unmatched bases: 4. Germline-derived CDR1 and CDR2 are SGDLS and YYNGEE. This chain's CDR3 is CASSVDGRVYNEQFF. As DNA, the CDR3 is TGTGCCAGCAGCGTGGACGGGAGGGTCTACAATGAGCAGTTCTTC.

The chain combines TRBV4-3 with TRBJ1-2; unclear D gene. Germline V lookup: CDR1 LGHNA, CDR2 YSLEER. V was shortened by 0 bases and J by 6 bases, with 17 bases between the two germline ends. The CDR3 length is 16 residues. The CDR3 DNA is TGCGCCAGCAGCCAAGATGAGGTCGTCGGAAGAAATGGCTACACCTTC. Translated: CASSQDEVVGRNGYTF.

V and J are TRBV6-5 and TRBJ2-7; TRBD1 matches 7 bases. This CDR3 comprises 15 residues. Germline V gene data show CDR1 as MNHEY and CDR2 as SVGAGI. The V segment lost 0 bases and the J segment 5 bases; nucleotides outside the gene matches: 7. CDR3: CASSYSTGAADEQYF. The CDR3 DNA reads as TGTGCCAGCAGTTACTCAACAGGGGCGGCGGACGAGCAGTACTTC.

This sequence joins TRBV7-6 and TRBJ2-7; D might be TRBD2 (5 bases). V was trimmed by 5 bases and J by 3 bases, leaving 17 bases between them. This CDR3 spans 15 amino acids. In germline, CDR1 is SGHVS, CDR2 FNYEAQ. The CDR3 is CASSREMANYYEQYF. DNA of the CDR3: TGTGCCAGCAGCAGGGAGATGGCAAATTACTACGAGCAGTACTTC.

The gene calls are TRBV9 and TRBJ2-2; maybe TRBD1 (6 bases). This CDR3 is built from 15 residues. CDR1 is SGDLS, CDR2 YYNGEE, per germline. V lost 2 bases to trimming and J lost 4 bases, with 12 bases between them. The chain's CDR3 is CASSVRDRPTGELFF. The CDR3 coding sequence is TGTGCCAGCAGCGTTCGAGACAGGCCCACCGGGGAGCTGTTTTTT.